This T cell receptor beta chain was sequenced for a study of T-cell memory formation after mild COVID-19. Study overall: TCR clusters mostly belonged to single donors.

TCRdb analysed the 5' RACE reads with MiXCR anew, one entry per CDR3 protein. Of fewer than 700,000 distinct CDR3 sequences listed, more than 15% are singletons. This clonotype occurred a few times. The CDR3 extends over 12 amino acids. The germline V gene encodes CDR1 SGHTA and CDR2 FQGNSA. V was trimmed by 3 bases and J by 8 bases, leaving 8 bases between them. This receptor was taken from an adult woman who had mild COVID-19 (a few samples of this study predate the infection). Cell type and time point are not known. The chain employs TRBV7-2 and TRBJ2-1; D gene uncertain. What was sequenced was PBMCs or a T cell subset sorted from them (not recorded which). CDR3: CASSFIGYEQFF. As DNA, the CDR3 is TGTGCCAGCAGCTTCATTGGGTATGAGCAGTTCTTC.